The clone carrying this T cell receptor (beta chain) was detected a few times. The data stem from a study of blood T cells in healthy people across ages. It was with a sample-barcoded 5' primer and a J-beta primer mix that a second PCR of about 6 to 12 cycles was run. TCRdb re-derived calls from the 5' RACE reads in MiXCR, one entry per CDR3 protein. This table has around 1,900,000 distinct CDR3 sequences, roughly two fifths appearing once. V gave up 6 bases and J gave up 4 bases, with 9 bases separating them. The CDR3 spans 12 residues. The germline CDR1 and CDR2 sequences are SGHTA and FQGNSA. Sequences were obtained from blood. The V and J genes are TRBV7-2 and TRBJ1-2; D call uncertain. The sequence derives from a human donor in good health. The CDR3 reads CASSPSRYGYTF. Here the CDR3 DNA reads TGTGCCAGCAGTCCATCGCGCTATGGCTACACCTTC.